Listed below are T cell receptor beta chains from one sample, sequenced in a study of blood T cells in healthy people across ages. TCRdb itself ran the 5' RACE reads through MiXCR, one entry per CDR3 protein. Of 780,000 or so distinct CDR3 sequences listed, roughly 56% were seen once; the top ten hold about 26%. Sequencing was carried out using blood. The source of these receptors is a man aged 40-49 years in good health. Both conserved end residues are part of each CDR3. D genes are given only for firm matches. Size tells how often a clone was seen (once, few, many) or the class of an expanded clone, and some rows leave it out.

>TRBV14|TRBJ1-1|TRBD1|few
CASSVGQGANTEAFF
TGTGCCAGCAGCGTGGGACAGGGGGCGAACACTGAAGCTTTCTTT
>TRBV20-1|TRBJ2-7|TRBD1|.
CSATNRDRGQSLYEQYF
TGCAGTGCTACAAACCGGGACAGGGGGCAAAGCCTCTACGAGCAGTACTTC
>TRBV20-1|TRBJ2-1|.|few
CSALPTRPYNEQFF
TGCAGTGCTCTCCCGACTAGACCGTACAATGAGCAGTTCTTC
>TRBV27|TRBJ2-1|TRBD2|.
CATQREGLYEQFF
TGTGCCACCCAGCGGGAGGGCCTGTATGAGCAGTTCTTC
>TRBV5-1|TRBJ2-7|TRBD1|.
CASSTGTGSSYNEQYF
TGCGCCAGCAGCACCGGGACAGGGAGCTCCTACAATGAGCAGTACTTC
>TRBV20-1|TRBJ2-5|TRBD2|.
CSAVSGRAGETQYF
TGCAGTGCTGTTAGCGGGAGGGCAGGGGAGACCCAGTACTTC
>TRBV3-1|TRBJ2-5|TRBD1|.
CASSHRQGTETQYF
TGTGCCAGCAGCCATCGACAGGGTACAGAGACCCAGTACTTC
>TRBV24-1|TRBJ2-1|.|.
CATSDYTALHNEQFF
TGTGCCACCAGTGATTATACAGCACTCCACAATGAGCAGTTCTTC
>TRBV18|TRBJ2-5|.|few
CASSPLGQVETQYF
TGTGCCAGCTCACCATTGGGGCAGGTAGAGACCCAGTACTTC
>TRBV11-3|TRBJ1-4|.|.
CASSSRKEGEKLFF
TGTGCCAGCAGCTCGAGGAAAGAGGGGGAAAAACTGTTTTTT
>TRBV7-6|TRBJ2-6|.|once
CASAPGNSGANVLTF
TGTGCCAGCGCCCCCGGGAACTCTGGGGCCAACGTCCTGACTTTC
>TRBV2|TRBJ2-3|.|.
CASSKDSGTDTQYF
TGTGCCAGCAGTAAGGACTCGGGCACAGATACGCAGTATTTT
>TRBV6-5|TRBJ2-7|TRBD2|.
CASSSTRGTSGRGSKYEQYF
TGTGCCAGCAGTTCCACGCGCGGGACTAGCGGGAGGGGTAGCAAGTACGAGCAGTACTTC
>TRBV27|TRBJ2-3|.|.
CASSSGFKSDTQYF
TGTGCCAGCAGCAGCGGGTTTAAATCAGATACGCAGTATTTT
>TRBV9|TRBJ1-2|TRBD1|.
CASSTEGAYGYTF
TGTGCCAGCAGCACAGAGGGGGCGTATGGCTACACCTTC
>TRBV6-1|TRBJ2-4|.|.
CASSALAAGNWAKNIQYF
TGTGCCAGCAGCGCCCTGGCGGCGGGGAACTGGGCCAAAAACATTCAGTACTTC
>TRBV7-9|TRBJ2-2|.|.
CASSADPLNTGELFF
TGTGCCAGCAGCGCGGACCCCCTCAACACCGGGGAGCTGTTTTTT
>TRBV4-1|TRBJ2-5|.|.
CASSSNSDNEQYF
TGCGCCAGCAGCTCTAACAGCGACAATGAGCAGTACTTC
>TRBV27|TRBJ2-5|.|.
CASSSRDASKETQYF
TGTGCCAGCAGTTCCAGAGACGCAAGTAAAGAGACCCAGTACTTC
>TRBV20-1|TRBJ2-6|.|.
CSAAPQGTGANVLTF
TGCAGTGCAGCTCCCCAGGGAACTGGGGCCAACGTCCTGACTTTC
>TRBV20-1|TRBJ2-3|.|few
CSARPSSGAQYF
TGCAGTGCTAGACCGTCCTCCGGGGCGCAGTATTTT
>TRBV12-3/TRBV12-4|TRBJ2-7|.|few
CASSVDSTYEQYF
TGTGCCAGCAGTGTAGACAGCACCTACGAGCAGTACTTC
>TRBV28|TRBJ1-1|.|many
CASSSQLGTRTEAFF
TGTGCCAGCAGTTCCCAATTAGGGACCAGGACTGAAGCTTTCTTT
>TRBV20-1|TRBJ2-1|.|.
CSARVRAGNEQFF
TGCAGTGCTAGAGTCAGGGCAGGCAATGAGCAGTTCTTC
>TRBV29-1|TRBJ2-1|.|.
CSVLRGSHSYNEQFF
TGCAGCGTGCTAAGGGGGAGCCACTCCTACAATGAGCAGTTCTTC
>TRBV6-5|TRBJ2-6|TRBD1|few
CASSSWTGRNLSSGANVLTF
TGTGCCAGCAGTTCCTGGACAGGCCGCAACCTTTCCTCTGGGGCCAACGTCCTGACTTTC
>TRBV5-1|TRBJ2-5|TRBD2|few
CASSRGLAGADQETQYF
TGCGCCAGCAGCAGGGGACTAGCGGGGGCTGACCAAGAGACCCAGTACTTC
>TRBV7-9|TRBJ2-5|.|.
CASSRGAGGKETQYF
TGTGCCAGCAGCCGCGGGGCAGGGGGGAAGGAGACCCAGTACTTC
>TRBV24-1|TRBJ2-1|.|.
CATSDLGRAGNEQFF
TGTGCCACCAGTGATTTAGGCCGTGCAGGGAATGAGCAGTTCTTC
>TRBV5-1|TRBJ1-5|.|.
CASSEDNNQPQHF
TGCGCCAGCAGTGAAGATAACAATCAGCCCCAGCATTTT
>TRBV7-2|TRBJ2-7|TRBD1|.
CASSLVGTGGVQSYEQYF
TGTGCCAGCAGCTTAGTAGGGACAGGGGGAGTCCAGTCCTACGAGCAGTACTTC
>TRBV28|TRBJ2-4|.|once
CASNDRPRVSQYF
TGTGCCAGCAATGACAGACCAAGAGTTTCCCAGTACTTC
>TRBV10-2|TRBJ1-6|.|.
CASSEGRQHWSPLHF
TGCGCCAGCAGTGAGGGCCGCCAACACTGGTCACCCCTCCACTTT
>TRBV4-1|TRBJ1-6|.|.
CASSQTVSGGSSLHF
TGCGCCAGCAGCCAAACGGTCTCGGGGGGTTCATCCCTCCACTTT
>TRBV3-1|TRBJ2-7|TRBD2|.
CASSQRRTYSGGNYEQYF
TGTGCCAGCAGCCAACGTAGGACCTATAGCGGGGGGAACTACGAGCAGTACTTC
>TRBV6-6|TRBJ1-1|.|few
CASSSVRSTEAFF
TGTGCCAGCAGTTCCGTTCGCAGCACTGAAGCTTTCTTT
>TRBV28|TRBJ2-7|.|.
CASSFSLLPDRSGYEQYF
TGTGCCAGCAGTTTTAGTCTTTTACCCGACAGGAGCGGCTACGAGCAGTACTTC
>TRBV2|TRBJ2-6|TRBD1|.
CASTQGARSGANVLTF
TGTGCCAGCACACAGGGGGCGCGTTCTGGGGCCAACGTCCTGACTTTC
>TRBV25-1|TRBJ2-1|.|.
CASSESGPSGEQFF
TGTGCCAGCAGTGAATCCGGACCTTCGGGTGAGCAGTTCTTC
>TRBV18|TRBJ2-7|.|few
CASSPSPVRWGSYEQYF
TGTGCCAGCTCACCGTCCCCGGTGCGGTGGGGCTCCTACGAGCAGTACTTC
>TRBV6-1|TRBJ2-7|.|.
CASSEQPQAHEQYF
TGTGCCAGCAGCGAACAACCCCAAGCGCACGAGCAGTACTTC
>TRBV5-1|TRBJ2-5|.|.
CASSLPTSAETQYF
TGCGCCAGCAGCTTGCCGACTAGTGCAGAGACCCAGTACTTC
>TRBV7-9|TRBJ2-1|.|.
CASSFFSQGQHEQFF
TGTGCCAGCAGCTTTTTTTCGCAGGGTCAGCATGAGCAGTTCTTC
>TRBV12-3/TRBV12-4|TRBJ1-2|.|.
CASSHRTNYGYTF
TGTGCCAGCAGTCACCGGACTAACTATGGCTACACCTTC
>TRBV6-5|TRBJ1-4|TRBD1|.
CASSYQGVEKLFF
TGTGCCAGCAGTTACCAGGGGGTTGAAAAACTGTTTTTT
>TRBV29-1|TRBJ2-5|TRBD2|.
CSVVGLAGVETQYF
TGCAGCGTTGTGGGTCTAGCGGGGGTAGAGACCCAGTACTTC